A selection of T cell receptor beta chains follows, all from one sample in a study of T cell responses to AZD1222 COVID-19 vaccine. Clones were sequenced by immunoSEQ multiplex PCR, and TCRdb holds only the in-frame ones, with some missing. In the table there are more than 75,000 clones, less than 95% of which are singletons. The sample was peripheral blood, taken 28 days after the second AZD1222 dose. The receptor source for this set is an adult who received the AZD1222 COVID-19 vaccine. Both conserved end residues are part of each CDR3. The D gene is left open where the match is weak. Some rows mark clone size as missing; the rest say once, few, many or name a class of expanded clone.

d_gene: -
abundance: -
j_gene: TRBJ1-1
len: 14
v_gene: TRBV25-1
CDR3aa: CASSEDHNRAEAFF
CDR3nt: TGTGCCAGCAGTGAGGACCACAACAGAGCTGAAGCTTTCTTT

d_gene: TRBD1
abundance: once
j_gene: TRBJ1-2
len: 13
v_gene: TRBV29-1
CDR3aa: CSVDVTGRYGYTF
CDR3nt: TGCAGCGTTGATGTGACAGGGAGGTATGGCTACACCTTC

d_gene: -
abundance: -
j_gene: TRBJ2-1
len: 12
v_gene: TRBV2
CDR3aa: CASTDRYNEQFF
CDR3nt: TGTGCCAGCACAGACAGGTACAATGAGCAGTTCTTC

d_gene: TRBD1
abundance: -
j_gene: TRBJ1-5
len: 15
v_gene: TRBV18
CDR3aa: CASSRGRGEGQPQHF
CDR3nt: TGTGCCAGCTCCCGTGGCAGGGGGGAAGGGCAGCCCCAGCATTTT

d_gene: -
abundance: -
j_gene: TRBJ2-3
len: 14
v_gene: TRBV29-1
CDR3aa: CSVGRQTSTDTQYF
CDR3nt: TGCAGCGTCGGGCGGCAGACTAGCACAGATACGCAGTATTTT

d_gene: -
abundance: -
j_gene: TRBJ1-3
len: 12
v_gene: TRBV30
CDR3aa: CAWSDQVSGQYF
CDR3nt: TGTGCCTGGAGTGACCAAGTATCAGGCCAATATTTT

d_gene: -
abundance: few
j_gene: TRBJ2-1
len: 14
v_gene: TRBV9
CDR3aa: CASSVFTRENEQFF
CDR3nt: TGTGCCAGCAGCGTATTCACTAGAGAAAACGAGCAGTTCTTC

d_gene: -
abundance: once
j_gene: TRBJ1-5
len: 13
v_gene: TRBV19
CDR3aa: CASSNRGNQPQHF
CDR3nt: TGTGCCAGTAGTAATAGAGGCAATCAGCCCCAGCATTTT

d_gene: TRBD2
abundance: -
j_gene: TRBJ2-1
len: 14
v_gene: TRBV28
CDR3aa: CASGRTSGYNEQFF
CDR3nt: TGTGCCAGCGGGAGGACTAGCGGATACAATGAGCAGTTCTTC

d_gene: TRBD1
abundance: -
j_gene: TRBJ1-2
len: 13
v_gene: TRBV3-1/TRBV3-2
CDR3aa: CASSQGQGQGYTF
CDR3nt: TGTGCCAGCAGCCAAGGACAGGGGCAGGGCTACACCTTC

d_gene: TRBD1
abundance: -
j_gene: TRBJ2-7
len: 13
v_gene: TRBV28
CDR3aa: CASSLRTGVEQYF
CDR3nt: TGTGCCAGCAGTTTACGGACAGGGGTCGAGCAGTACTTC

d_gene: -
abundance: -
j_gene: TRBJ2-3
len: 12
v_gene: TRBV5-1
CDR3aa: CASQAGKDTQYF
CDR3nt: TGCGCCAGTCAGGCGGGGAAAGATACGCAGTATTTT

d_gene: -
abundance: once
j_gene: TRBJ2-5
len: 15
v_gene: TRBV5-1
CDR3aa: CASSLWGELGETQYF
CDR3nt: TGCGCCAGCAGCTTGTGGGGAGAGCTGGGAGAGACCCAGTACTTC

d_gene: TRBD1
abundance: -
j_gene: TRBJ2-1
len: 18
v_gene: TRBV5-1
CDR3aa: CASSFLPPGQGVGDEQFF
CDR3nt: TGCGCCAGCAGCTTTCTCCCGCCTGGACAGGGAGTGGGGGATGAGCAGTTCTTC

d_gene: TRBD1
abundance: -
j_gene: TRBJ1-2
len: 13
v_gene: TRBV28
CDR3aa: CASSIQGSYGYTF
CDR3nt: TGTGCCAGCAGTATACAGGGGAGCTATGGCTACACCTTC

d_gene: -
abundance: -
j_gene: TRBJ1-5
len: 10
v_gene: TRBV6-5
CDR3aa: CASNSQPQHF
CDR3nt: TGTGCCAGCAATTCCCAGCCCCAGCATTTT

d_gene: -
abundance: -
j_gene: TRBJ1-1
len: 14
v_gene: TRBV18
CDR3aa: CASSPPADRTEAFF
CDR3nt: TGTGCCAGCTCACCTCCGGCTGATAGAACTGAAGCTTTCTTT

d_gene: -
abundance: -
j_gene: TRBJ1-4
len: 12
v_gene: TRBV25-1
CDR3aa: CASSEMKEKLFF
CDR3nt: TGTGCCAGCAGTGAAATGAAGGAAAAACTGTTTTTT

d_gene: -
abundance: -
j_gene: TRBJ1-3
len: 15
v_gene: TRBV15
CDR3aa: CATSREGGFGNTIYF
CDR3nt: TGTGCCACCAGCAGAGAAGGAGGGTTTGGAAACACCATATATTTT

d_gene: TRBD2
abundance: -
j_gene: TRBJ2-1
len: 18
v_gene: TRBV4-3
CDR3aa: CASSQGGLAGDFYNEQFF
CDR3nt: TGCGCCAGCAGCCAAGGGGGGCTAGCGGGAGATTTTTACAATGAGCAGTTCTTC

d_gene: TRBD2
abundance: -
j_gene: TRBJ2-3
len: 13
v_gene: TRBV28
CDR3aa: CASGRGVEDTQYF
CDR3nt: TGTGCCAGCGGTCGGGGGGTTGAAGATACGCAGTATTTT

d_gene: -
abundance: -
j_gene: TRBJ1-1
len: 13
v_gene: TRBV5-4
CDR3aa: CASSLQIQGEAFF
CDR3nt: TGTGCCAGCAGCTTACAGATACAGGGTGAAGCTTTCTTT

d_gene: TRBD1
abundance: -
j_gene: TRBJ2-7
len: 14
v_gene: TRBV4-1
CDR3aa: CASSPDRGLYEQYF
CDR3nt: TGCGCCAGCAGCCCGGACAGGGGGCTCTACGAGCAGTACTTC

d_gene: -
abundance: -
j_gene: TRBJ2-3
len: 15
v_gene: TRBV6-4
CDR3aa: CASSDLGHSTDTQYF
CDR3nt: TGTGCCAGCAGTGACTTAGGACACAGCACAGATACGCAGTATTTT

d_gene: TRBD1
abundance: -
j_gene: TRBJ2-5
len: 14
v_gene: TRBV7-2
CDR3aa: CASASGGQSETQYF
CDR3nt: TGTGCCAGCGCCTCAGGGGGTCAAAGTGAGACCCAGTACTTC

d_gene: TRBD2
abundance: -
j_gene: TRBJ2-2
len: 14
v_gene: TRBV2
CDR3aa: CASSERLAPGELFF
CDR3nt: TGTGCCAGCAGTGAAAGACTAGCGCCGGGGGAGCTGTTTTTT

d_gene: -
abundance: -
j_gene: TRBJ2-3
len: 14
v_gene: TRBV28
CDR3aa: CASSFSGSGDTQYF
CDR3nt: TGTGCCAGCAGTTTTTCCGGGAGTGGAGATACGCAGTATTTT

d_gene: TRBD2
abundance: -
j_gene: TRBJ2-2
len: 13
v_gene: TRBV6-5
CDR3aa: CASRRLAPGELFF
CDR3nt: TGTGCCAGCAGGAGACTAGCCCCCGGGGAGCTGTTTTTT

d_gene: TRBD1
abundance: -
j_gene: TRBJ2-4
len: 15
v_gene: TRBV29-1
CDR3aa: CSVSGTGVVKNIQYF
CDR3nt: TGCAGCGTGAGCGGGACAGGGGTTGTCAAAAACATTCAGTACTTC

d_gene: -
abundance: -
j_gene: TRBJ2-1
len: 15
v_gene: TRBV27
CDR3aa: CASSPRGVSYNEQFF
CDR3nt: TGTGCCAGCAGTCCCCGAGGGGTCTCCTACAATGAGCAGTTCTTC

d_gene: -
abundance: -
j_gene: TRBJ2-7
len: 15
v_gene: TRBV6-1
CDR3aa: CASSEGSVSSYEQYF
CDR3nt: TGTGCCAGCAGTGAAGGTAGTGTTAGCTCCTACGAGCAGTACTTC

d_gene: -
abundance: -
j_gene: TRBJ1-5
len: 16
v_gene: TRBV7-2
CDR3aa: CASSLGGSASNQPQHF
CDR3nt: TGTGCCAGCAGCTTAGGCGGATCAGCGAGCAATCAGCCCCAGCATTTT

d_gene: -
abundance: -
j_gene: TRBJ2-2
len: 14
v_gene: TRBV7-2
CDR3aa: CASSLGSRVGELFF
CDR3nt: TGTGCCAGCAGCTTAGGATCCAGGGTTGGGGAGCTGTTTTTT

d_gene: -
abundance: -
j_gene: TRBJ2-4
len: 17
v_gene: TRBV28
CDR3aa: CASSPLSGALAKNIQYF
CDR3nt: TGTGCCAGCAGCCCCCTGTCGGGCGCACTAGCCAAAAACATTCAGTACTTC

d_gene: -
abundance: -
j_gene: TRBJ2-2
len: 14
v_gene: TRBV15
CDR3aa: CATSTNKNTGELFF
CDR3nt: TGTGCCACCAGCACCAACAAGAACACCGGGGAGCTGTTTTTT

d_gene: -
abundance: few
j_gene: TRBJ1-2
len: 13
v_gene: TRBV3-1/TRBV3-2
CDR3aa: CASSQEGHYGYTF
CDR3nt: TGTGCCAGCAGCCAAGAGGGACACTATGGCTACACCTTC

d_gene: TRBD2
abundance: -
j_gene: TRBJ2-6
len: 15
v_gene: TRBV19
CDR3aa: CASNFGGAGANVLTF
CDR3nt: TGTGCCAGTAACTTTGGGGGGGCTGGGGCCAACGTCCTGACTTTC

d_gene: TRBD1
abundance: -
j_gene: TRBJ2-5
len: 15
v_gene: TRBV10-2
CDR3aa: CASSARQGSGETQYF
CDR3nt: TGCGCCAGCAGTGCCCGACAGGGGAGCGGGGAGACCCAGTACTTC

d_gene: -
abundance: -
j_gene: TRBJ2-1
len: 12
v_gene: TRBV12-3/TRBV12-4
CDR3aa: CASSLQGDEQFF
CDR3nt: TGTGCCAGCAGTTTACAGGGCGATGAGCAGTTCTTC

d_gene: TRBD1
abundance: -
j_gene: TRBJ1-2
len: 12
v_gene: TRBV27
CDR3aa: CASKEGGDGYTF
CDR3nt: TGTGCCAGCAAGGAAGGGGGCGATGGCTACACCTTC

d_gene: -
abundance: once
j_gene: TRBJ2-1
len: 15
v_gene: TRBV6-1
CDR3aa: CASSEGLVSYNEQFF
CDR3nt: TGTGCCAGCAGTGAAGGTTTAGTCTCCTACAATGAGCAGTTCTTC

d_gene: -
abundance: -
j_gene: TRBJ2-5
len: 13
v_gene: TRBV7-2
CDR3aa: CASSLRGRETQYF
CDR3nt: TGTGCCAGCAGCTTAAGGGGCCGTGAGACCCAGTACTTC

d_gene: -
abundance: -
j_gene: TRBJ2-1
len: 15
v_gene: TRBV9
CDR3aa: CASSAGQLSYNEQFF
CDR3nt: TGTGCCAGCAGCGCAGGACAGCTCTCCTACAATGAGCAGTTCTTC

d_gene: -
abundance: few
j_gene: TRBJ2-3
len: 13
v_gene: TRBV28
CDR3aa: CASSLGVTDTQYF
CDR3nt: TGTGCCAGCAGTTTAGGAGTCACAGATACGCAGTATTTT

d_gene: TRBD1
abundance: -
j_gene: TRBJ1-6
len: 14
v_gene: TRBV5-4
CDR3aa: CASSFEGTGPPLHF
CDR3nt: TGTGCCAGCAGCTTTGAGGGGACAGGGCCACCCCTCCACTTT

d_gene: -
abundance: -
j_gene: TRBJ2-1
len: 13
v_gene: TRBV19
CDR3aa: CASSIQQYNEQFF
CDR3nt: TGTGCCAGTAGTATCCAACAGTACAATGAGCAGTTCTTC

d_gene: TRBD2
abundance: -
j_gene: TRBJ2-1
len: 14
v_gene: TRBV10-3
CDR3aa: CAISEPSGRTEQFF
CDR3nt: TGTGCCATCAGTGAGCCTAGCGGGAGGACCGAGCAGTTCTTC

d_gene: -
abundance: -
j_gene: TRBJ2-1
len: 14
v_gene: TRBV19
CDR3aa: CASTPSGVRDEQFF
CDR3nt: TGTGCCAGTACCCCCAGTGGGGTCAGGGACGAGCAGTTCTTC

d_gene: TRBD2
abundance: once
j_gene: TRBJ2-7
len: 15
v_gene: TRBV3-1/TRBV3-2
CDR3aa: CASSQGNSGSYEQYF
CDR3nt: TGTGCCAGCAGCCAAGGTAATAGCGGGTCTTACGAGCAGTACTTC

d_gene: -
abundance: -
j_gene: TRBJ2-7
len: 14
v_gene: TRBV10-1
CDR3aa: CASQGGTHNDEQYF
CDR3nt: TGCGCCAGCCAAGGCGGGACCCACAACGACGAGCAGTACTTC